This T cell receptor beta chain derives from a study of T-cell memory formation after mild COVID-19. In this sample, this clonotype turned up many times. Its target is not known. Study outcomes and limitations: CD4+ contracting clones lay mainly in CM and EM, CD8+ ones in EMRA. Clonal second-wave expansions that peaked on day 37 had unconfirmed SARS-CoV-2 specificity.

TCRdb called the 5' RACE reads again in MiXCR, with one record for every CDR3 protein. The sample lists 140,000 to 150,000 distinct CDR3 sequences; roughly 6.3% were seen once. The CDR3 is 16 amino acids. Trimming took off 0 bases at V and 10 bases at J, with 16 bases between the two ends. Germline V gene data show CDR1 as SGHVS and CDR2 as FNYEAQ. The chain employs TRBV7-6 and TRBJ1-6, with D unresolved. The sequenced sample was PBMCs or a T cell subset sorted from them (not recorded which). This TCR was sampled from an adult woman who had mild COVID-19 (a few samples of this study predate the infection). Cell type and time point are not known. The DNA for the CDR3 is TGTGCCAGCAGCTTAGCGGAGTCGAAGGGCACCTCACCCCTCCACTTT. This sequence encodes CASSLAESKGTSPLHF.